The 10 T cell receptor beta chains reported below all come from one sample, sequenced in a study of cytomegalovirus exposure and HLA in healthy donors. The PCR ran on 60 Vbeta and 13 Jbeta primers. TCRdb's table, derived via immunoSEQ multiplex PCR, lists solely in-frame clones and lacks some. Of 130,000 to 150,000 clones listed, about 70% are singletons. The sample was PBMCs. The receptor source for this set is a woman in her thirties or forties in good health and CMV-seronegative.

The chain links TRBV5-1 to TRBJ1-4, with 7 bases matching TRBD1. This CDR3 has 15 amino acids. The ends lost 4 bases at V and 0 bases at J; junction bases unmatched: 3. Germline V gene sequence: CDR1 SGHRS, CDR2 YFSETQ. This CDR3 is CASSPGQTTNEKLFF. The CDR3 bases are TGCGCCAGCAGCCCGGGACAGACAACTAATGAAAAACTGTTTTTT.

The J gene is TRBJ2-1, the V gene TRBV29-1; 9 nucleotides agree with TRBD1. V shed 6 bases and J 8 bases; nucleotides not matched to a gene: 11. Germline V lookup: CDR1 SQVTM, CDR2 ANQGSEA. The CDR3 totals 14 residues. CDR3 region: CSVRIGTGRHEQFF. For the CDR3, the DNA is TGCAGCGTCCGGATCGGGACAGGGAGGCATGAGCAGTTCTTC.

The rearrangement uses TRBV5-6 and TRBJ1-2, with 10 bases lining up with TRBD1. Germline CDR1 and CDR2: SGHDT and YYEEEE. The CDR3 spans 15 residues. V lost 0 bases, J lost 5 bases, and 4 bases stayed unmatched. CDR3 in DNA: TGTGCCAGCAGCTTGGGACAGGGGGCAGGGTATGGCTACACCTTC. This codes for CASSLGQGAGYGYTF.

This clone showed up just once. This chain connects TRBV5-1 to TRBJ2-5, with D maybe TRBD1 (6 bases). CDR1 is SGHRS and CDR2 is YFSETQ in the germline V gene. The CDR3 is 12 residues long. The germline V and J ends were trimmed by 9 bases and 2 bases, with 11 bases remaining between them. CDR3 sequence: CANPTGQETQYF. CDR3 coding DNA: TGCGCCAACCCGACAGGACAAGAGACCCAGTACTTC.

The chain has TRBV2 and TRBJ2-2; D is perhaps TRBD2 (6 bases). V gave up 9 bases and J gave up 1 base, with 15 bases separating them. CDR1 and CDR2 from the germline V gene are SNHLY and FYNNEI. CDR3 length: 15 amino acids. The CDR3 DNA reads as TGTGCCAGTACTCAACAGGAGGGGAACACCGGGGAGCTGTTTTTT. Translation: CASTQQEGNTGELFF. The whole variable domain, filled in from reference TRBV2 and TRBJ2-2, reads EPEVTQTPSHQVTQMGQEVILRCVPISNHLYFYWYRQILGQKVEFLVSFYNNEISEKSEIFDDQFSVERPDGSNFTLKIRSTKLEDSAMYFCASTQQEGNTGELFFGEGSRLTVL.

The CDR3 DNA reads TGTGCCAGCAGCTTTTCCCGGGGAACAACATACGAGCAGTACTTC. This encodes CASSFSRGTTYEQYF. The V gene is TRBV12-1, the J gene TRBJ2-7; the table assigns TRBD2, which was not confirmed against the DNA. TRBV12-1 corresponds to a pseudogene. The CDR3 length is 15 residues.

This chain links TRBV25-1 with TRBJ1-1; 8 bases are shared with TRBD1. After removal of 6 bases from V and 3 bases from J, the junction contained 6 bases not matched to a gene. The CDR3 loop spans 14 amino acids. The germline gives CDR1 MGHDK, CDR2 SYGVNS. CDR3 residues: CASRTGEGHTEAFF. Here the CDR3 DNA reads TGTGCCAGCAGGACAGGGGAGGGACACACTGAAGCTTTCTTT.

V gene TRBV18 combines with J gene TRBJ2-7, with no clear D. Trimming left V 3 bases short and J 2 bases short, with 8 bases between. The CDR3 has 13 amino acids. Germline V lookup: CDR1 KGHSH, CDR2 LQKENI. CDR3 in amino acids: CASSPSQTYEQYF. As DNA, the CDR3 is TGTGCCAGCTCACCTTCCCAAACCTACGAGCAGTACTTC.

This clone appeared a single time. J is TRBJ1-1 and V is TRBV27, with 7 bases matching TRBD1. The J segment lost 0 bases and the V segment lost 4 bases, leaving 11 bases of the junction unmatched. The CDR3 consists of 17 residues. CDR1 is MNHEY, CDR2 SMNVEV, per germline (reference sequence). CDR3 loop: CASSSITRQGVNTEAFF. The CDR3 bases are TGTGCCAGCAGTTCGATAACCCGACAGGGAGTGAACACTGAAGCTTTCTTT.

The genes are TRBV19 and TRBJ2-1; D is uncertain. The V gene lost 3 bases and the J gene lost 4 bases, with 7 bases spanning the gap. CDR3 size: 13 residues. Germline CDR1 is LNHDA and CDR2 is SQIVND (reference sequence). The CDR3 reads CASSMTLYNEQFF. DNA for the CDR3: TGTGCCAGTAGTATGACACTTTACAATGAGCAGTTCTTC.